The sequence of this T cell receptor (delta chain) was determined in a study of gamma-delta T cells after stem cell transplantation. In this sample, this clone is medium-sized. TCRdb reanalyzed the RT-PCR reads using CATT. The table has 1,400 or so delta-chain clones, around 43% seen once. Per the germline V gene, CDR1 is TVYSNPD and CDR2 is GDNSRS (reference sequence). The length of the CDR3 is 16 residues. Germline trimming cut 2 bases from V and 1 base from J; bases unmatched to any gene: 11. The sample comprised gamma-delta T cells. The chain recombines TRDV3 with TRDJ1, with 9 bases matching TRDD3. This TCR was sampled from a human donor. It is not recorded whose cells these are; they may come from a transplant donor. CDR3 amino acids: CAFWPCTGGPTDKLIF. The CDR3 DNA is TGTGCCTTTTGGCCCTGTACTGGGGGACCCACCGATAAACTCATCTTT.